These 11 T cell receptor beta chains came from one sample sequenced in a study of cytomegalovirus exposure and HLA in healthy donors. The PCR had 60 Vbeta and 13 Jbeta primers. TCRdb keeps only in-frame clones here, not all; method: immunoSEQ multiplex PCR. The sample has 100,000 to 150,000 clones, about 15% seen once. Sequencing was carried out using PBMCs. Receptors were obtained from a female donor in good health and CMV-seropositive.

The chain has TRBV29-1 and TRBJ2-7; 11 positions match TRBD2. The V segment lost 6 bases and the J segment 5 bases; nucleotides outside the gene matches: 9. Per germline, CDR1 SQVTM and CDR2 ANQGSEA. The CDR3 is 14 amino acids. The DNA for the CDR3 is TGCAGCGTAGTTACTAGCGGGAGTATCCACGAGCAGTACTTC. Amino acids: CSVVTSGSIHEQYF.

The chain links TRBV7-2 to TRBJ1-5, with 7 bases fitting TRBD1. CDR1 SGHTA and CDR2 FQGNSA come from the germline V gene. The CDR3 covers 14 residues. J was trimmed by 4 bases and V by 5 bases; bases with no gene match: 5. The DNA for the CDR3 is TGTGCCAGCAGCAAGGGACAGTATAATCAGCCCCAGCATTTT. This codes for CASSKGQYNQPQHF.

This clone was seen more than once but under ten times. The chain employs TRBV4-1 and TRBJ1-2, with TRBD1 as a possible D gene (5 bases). CDR1 is MGHRA, CDR2 YSYEKL, per germline. Trimming cost V 2 bases and J 5 bases, with 9 bases left between them. The CDR3 consists of 13 residues. The CDR3 protein is CASSQLEGYGYTF. The DNA for the CDR3 is TGCGCCAGCAGCCAACTGGAGGGGTATGGCTACACCTTC.

This clone was seen a few times. The rearrangement links TRBV4-3 to TRBJ1-6; D gene ambiguous. The CDR3 consists of 17 residues. Germline assignment: CDR1 LGHNA and CDR2 YSLEER. The ends were cut back, 0 bases at V and 2 bases at J, with 11 bases in the middle. The CDR3 nucleotides are TGCGCCAGCAGCCAAGATCAGAGGGTAACCTATAATTCACCCCTCCACTTT. Protein sequence: CASSQDQRVTYNSPLHF.

This sequence joins TRBV19 and TRBJ1-4; 7 nucleotides align to TRBD1. The length of the CDR3 is 17 residues. The germline V gene encodes CDR1 LNHDA and CDR2 SQIVND (reference sequence). After removal of 7 bases from V and 4 bases from J, the junction contained 15 bases not matched to a gene. The CDR3 reads CASTHLDRVGINEKLFF. The CDR3 DNA sequence: TGTGCCAGTACCCACTTAGACAGGGTTGGAATTAATGAAAAACTGTTTTTT.

The chain links TRBV19 to TRBJ1-6; 10 nucleotides match TRBD1. Germline assignment: CDR1 LNHDA and CDR2 SQIVND (reference sequence). CDR3 length: 16 residues. The trim removed 5 bases at V and 8 bases at J, leaving 9 bases unmatched. The CDR3 protein is CASSRFGDRGDSPLHF. In DNA form, the CDR3 reads TGTGCCAGTAGTCGGTTCGGGGACAGGGGTGATTCACCCCTCCACTTT.

This clone has more than one count but fewer than ten. The V gene is TRBV7-9, the J gene TRBJ1-4, with 8 positions matching TRBD1. This CDR3 comprises 13 residues. The junction had 6 bases not matched to a gene; V was cut back by 8 bases and J by 7 bases. Germline V gene lookup returns CDR1 SEHNR and CDR2 FQNEAQ (reference sequence). CDR3 in amino acids: CASVGQGGEKLFF. The CDR3 DNA sequence: TGTGCCAGCGTAGGACAGGGAGGTGAAAAACTGTTTTTT.

CDR3 protein: CASSQDPNSPLHF. DNA of the CDR3: TGCGCCAGCAGCCAAGATCCAAATTCACCCCTCCACTTT. This chain connects TRBV4-1 to TRBJ1-6; D unresolved. The V end was cut by 0 bases, the J end by 7 bases, with 4 bases between. This CDR3 region has 13 residues. Germline V gene data show CDR1 as MGHRA and CDR2 as YSYEKL.

On this clone itself: One end of the junction fails to match germline, which may point to a read error. The chain has TRBV30 and TRBJ2-1; possibly TRBD2 for D (5 bases). The CDR3 sequence is 14 residues long. From germline, CDR1 is GTSNPN and CDR2 SVGIG (reference sequence). The DNA for the CDR3 is TGTGCCTGGAGCGCCGATACTAGATACAGTGAGCAGTTCTTC. Translated, it gives CAWSADTRYSEQFF.

The sample holds a few counts of this clone. The V and J genes are TRBV5-1 and TRBJ2-7; 8 positions match TRBD1. Trimming cost V 9 bases and J 3 bases; bases outside gene matches: 8. The CDR3 spans 13 residues. Germline-derived CDR1 and CDR2 are SGHRS and YFSETQ. CDR3 nucleotides: TGCGCCACCGGACAGGGCATGGGCTACGAGCAGTACTTC. It translates to CATGQGMGYEQYF.

The rearrangement uses TRBV9 and TRBJ1-2; TRBD1 matches 7 bases. This CDR3 contains 13 residues. V lost 2 bases and J lost 7; bases outside the gene matches: 5. Germline assignment: CDR1 SGDLS and CDR2 YYNGEE. CDR3 DNA: TGTGCCAGCAGCGTTGAGACAGGGACTGGCTACACCTTC. It encodes CASSVETGTGYTF.